These 8 T cell receptor beta chains were all obtained from the same sample, sequenced in a study of cytomegalovirus exposure and HLA in healthy donors. PCR primers comprised 60 Vbeta and 13 Jbeta primers. Produced via immunoSEQ multiplex PCR; TCRdb's table is partial and in-frame only. Of about 200,000 clones listed, roughly 80% are singletons. The material sequenced was PBMCs. These receptors came from a male donor in good health and CMV-seropositive.

This sequence joins TRBV7-2 and TRBJ2-7; 13 bases map to TRBD2. This CDR3 contains 16 residues. Looked up from germline, CDR1 is SGHTA and CDR2 is FQGNSA. Trimming removed 5 bases from V and 5 bases from J; junction bases left unmatched: 9. In DNA, the CDR3 is TGTGCCAGCAGCACTCGGACTAGCGGGAGAATCCACGAGCAGTACTTC. Amino acid sequence: CASSTRTSGRIHEQYF.

The V gene is TRBV2, the J gene TRBJ2-5; TRBD2 matches at 10 bases. Germline CDR1 reads SNHLY; CDR2 reads FYNNEI. CDR3 length: 16 residues. The trim removed 10 bases at V and 5 bases at J, leaving 16 bases unmatched. The CDR3 spells CAIIPGVAGGSETQYF. DNA for the CDR3: TGTGCCATCATCCCGGGGGTAGCGGGAGGATCGGAGACCCAGTACTTC.

The J gene is TRBJ2-2, the V gene TRBV6-1; no definite D call. CDR3 length: 11 residues. V was clipped by 5 bases and J by 7 bases, with 5 bases between them. Per germline, CDR1 MNHNS and CDR2 SASEGT. CDR3 region: CASSSVGELFF. The CDR3 DNA reads TGTGCCAGCAGTTCAGTCGGGGAGCTGTTTTTT.

About this clone: Sequence at one end of the junction differs from germline and may be a read error. This chain uses TRBV15 with TRBJ2-7, with D uncertain. This CDR3 contains 14 residues. CDR1 is LNHNV, CDR2 YYDKDF, per germline (reference sequence). CDR3: CATSRDIGRYERYF. In DNA form, the CDR3 reads TGTGCCACCAGCAGAGATATAGGAAGGTACGAGCGGTACTTC.

The gene calls are TRBV5-3 and TRBJ2-2; D ambiguous. TRBV5-3 qualifies as an ORF whose function is uncertain. The CDR3 contains 12 residues. V shed 3 bases and J shed 9 bases, with 9 bases lying between them. The CDR3 reads CARSYDCRELFF. CDR3 DNA sequence: TGTGCCAGAAGCTATGACTGTAGGGAGCTGTTTTTT.

This clone came up once. This chain connects TRBV29-1 to TRBJ1-2, with 8 positions matching TRBD1. The CDR3 covers 13 residues. Unmatched junction bases numbered 10, after V lost 7 bases and J lost 6 bases. Per germline, CDR1 SQVTM and CDR2 ANQGSEA. Here the CDR3 reads CSEVTGAQNGYTF. The CDR3 coding sequence is TGCAGCGAGGTGACAGGGGCGCAGAATGGCTACACCTTC.

This chain links TRBV18 with TRBJ2-7, with TRBD2 matching 13 bases. Germline trimming cut 3 bases from V and 5 bases from J; bases unmatched to any gene: 4. The CDR3 is 15 residues long. Germline values: CDR1 KGHSH, CDR2 LQKENI. CDR3 sequence (DNA): TGTGCCAGCTCACCTACCGGACTAGCGGGAGACGAGCAGTACTTC. The encoded protein is CASSPTGLAGDEQYF.

The chain recombines TRBV5-4 with TRBJ2-3, with TRBD1 as a possible D gene (6 bases). The V and J ends lost 7 bases and 3 bases respectively, with 18 bases between them. The CDR3 has 15 amino acids. Germline V gene sequence: CDR1 SGHNT, CDR2 YYREEE (reference sequence). The CDR3 DNA reads TGTGCCAGCTCCGTTCCACAGGGTCCGACAGATACGCAGTATTTT. Its translation: CASSVPQGPTDTQYF.